The rows below give T cell receptor beta chains drawn from one sample of a study of PD-1 blockade in classical Hodgkin lymphoma. Using immunoSEQ multiplex PCR, the repertoire was profiled, and TCRdb retains in-frame clones only, with some absent. The repertoire holds just under 100,000 clones, with approximately 80% as singletons. Sequencing used peripheral blood mononuclear cells (PBMCs), obtained at baseline. The receptors were sampled from a human donor with classical Hodgkin lymphoma. CDR3s leave out the opening cysteine and the closing phenylalanine or tryptophan.

cdr3_aa: ASRPGQGWTGELF; v_call: TRBV19; j_call: TRBJ2-2
cdr3_aa: ASSLGSIGTTEAF; v_call: TRBV11-2; j_call: TRBJ1-1
cdr3_aa: ASSLASGYTDTQY; v_call: TRBV13; j_call: TRBJ2-3
cdr3_aa: ASSPPGGAIGELF; v_call: TRBV28; j_call: TRBJ2-2
cdr3_aa: ASSQSFSGTPEFSSYNEQF; v_call: TRBV4-1; j_call: TRBJ2-1
cdr3_aa: ASSFAGEAEQF; v_call: TRBV7-9; j_call: TRBJ2-1
cdr3_aa: ASSESSGRVNEQF; v_call: TRBV10-1; j_call: TRBJ2-1
cdr3_aa: ASSLSGGRSTDTQY; v_call: TRBV7-9; j_call: TRBJ2-3
cdr3_aa: ASSLARQGPINYGYT; v_call: TRBV7-8; j_call: TRBJ1-2
cdr3_aa: ASSLEGNGAGGDTEAF; v_call: TRBV5-7; j_call: TRBJ1-1
cdr3_aa: ASSGAGLYNEQF; v_call: TRBV25-1; j_call: TRBJ2-1